This T cell receptor (beta chain) was documented in a study of T cells after yellow fever vaccination. On the study more broadly: Preparation used SMART-Seq v4 Ultra Low Input for the low-cell-number fractions.

In TCRdb, the 5' RACE reads were re-called with MiXCR into one record per CDR3 protein. The repertoire holds some 600,000 distinct CDR3 sequences, with more than 9% as singletons. CDR1 and CDR2 from the germline V gene are SGHTA and FQGNSA. Trimming cost V 1 base and J 3 bases; bases outside gene matches: 3. The CDR3 covers 16 residues. This clonotype has at least ten counts. The chain has TRBV7-2 and TRBJ2-1, with 10 bases identical to TRBD1. This receptor was taken from a man aged 30 to 39 who received the YFV17D yellow fever vaccine. Source: PBMCs, taken on the day of the yellow fever booster vaccination. CDR3 nucleotides: TGTGCCAGCAGCTTAGAGGGGACAGGGGACTACAATGAGCAGTTCTTC. It encodes CASSLEGTGDYNEQFF.